This is a list of T cell receptor beta chains from one sample in a study of blood T cell repertoires in COVID-19. TCRdb's table, derived via immunoSEQ multiplex PCR, lists solely in-frame clones and lacks some. The sample consists of about 200,000 clones, about 81% of them appearing once. Sequencing was done on a sample of peripheral blood. These receptors all come from a woman aged 70-85 years with COVID-19, enrolled during active disease. CDR3s include the opening cysteine and the closing phenylalanine or tryptophan. A D gene is named only where the DNA matches it firmly. Rows may omit the clone size; those that give it use once, few, many or a size class.

v_gene	d_gene	j_gene	abundance	CDR3nt	CDR3aa
TRBV6-5	TRBD1	TRBJ1-2	.	TGTGCCAGCGGCCCGCAGGGGGCAGATGGCTACACCTTC	CASGPQGADGYTF
TRBV7-8	TRBD1	TRBJ2-7	few	TGTGCCAGCAGCCGCACAGGGGGGCCGGAGCAGTACTTC	CASSRTGGPEQYF
TRBV12-3/TRBV12-4	.	TRBJ2-7	.	TGTGCCAGCAGTTTTACGGGCTCCTACGAGCAGTACTTC	CASSFTGSYEQYF
TRBV5-1	TRBD2	TRBJ2-7	.	TGCGCCAGCAGGCCAATAGCGGGAGGGACGGGCGAGCAGTACTTC	CASRPIAGGTGEQYF
TRBV28	.	TRBJ1-4	once	TGTGCCAGCAGCTCCCCCCCCGGTCTTAATGAAAAACTGTTTTTT	CASSSPPGLNEKLFF
TRBV5-1	TRBD1	TRBJ1-3	few	TGCGCCAGCAGCTTGAGGGGACAGGAACGTTACCCCTCTGGAAACACCATATATTTT	CASSLRGQERYPSGNTIYF
TRBV5-1	TRBD2	TRBJ2-1	.	TGCGCCAGCAGCTTACTAGCGACTATAGATGAGCAGTTCTTC	CASSLLATIDEQFF
TRBV30	.	TRBJ2-7	.	TGTGCCTGGAGTGACAGAACCAGCTCCTACGAGCAGTACTTC	CAWSDRTSSYEQYF
TRBV6-2/TRBV6-3	.	TRBJ1-2	.	TGTGCCAGCAGTTACGAACGGTCCTATGGCTACACCTTC	CASSYERSYGYTF
TRBV18	.	TRBJ1-2	.	TGTGCCAGCTCATCTAATACAGGGACCTATGGCTACACCTTC	CASSSNTGTYGYTF
TRBV19	TRBD1	TRBJ1-4	few	TGTGCCAGTAGTACCTGGACAGGGCGAATTGAAAAACTGTTTTTT	CASSTWTGRIEKLFF
TRBV3-1/TRBV3-2	TRBD1	TRBJ2-7	.	TGTGCCAGCAGCCAAGCTCCTAGGGGGCTCTCCTACGAGCAGTACTTC	CASSQAPRGLSYEQYF
TRBV7-9	TRBD1	TRBJ2-7	.	TGTGCCAGCAGCTTGCTTGGGACAGCCTACGAGCAGTACTTC	CASSLLGTAYEQYF
TRBV27	TRBD1	TRBJ1-4	.	TGTGCCAGCAATCTACTGCGGACAGGGGGAGTGAGTAATGAAAAACTGTTTTTT	CASNLLRTGGVSNEKLFF
TRBV5-1	TRBD1	TRBJ1-4	.	TGCGCCAGCAGCTTGGCCACCAAGAGGGACAGGCCATACTTT	CASSLATKRDRPYF
TRBV29-1	TRBD2	TRBJ2-3	.	TGCAGCGTTAGGTGGCTGACTAGCGGGATCACAGATACGCAGTATTTT	CSVRWLTSGITDTQYF
TRBV12-3/TRBV12-4	.	TRBJ2-7	few	TGTGCCAGCAGTCCCCGGACAAATGGGGAGCAGTACTTC	CASSPRTNGEQYF
TRBV25-1	.	TRBJ2-1	.	TGTGCCAGCAGTGAGCCGGGAGCCAAGCAGTTCTTC	CASSEPGAKQFF
TRBV6-1	.	TRBJ1-5	.	TGTGCCAGCAGTGAAGTTAGGGAGATTTTACCCCAGCATTTT	CASSEVREILPQHF
TRBV18	.	TRBJ2-3	.	TGTGCCAGCTCAAATAGTGGGCGGGAAGATACGCAGTATTTT	CASSNSGREDTQYF
TRBV7-8	.	TRBJ2-2	.	TGTGCCAGCAGCGACCGGCGGCCCACTAACACCGGGGAGCTGTTTTTT	CASSDRRPTNTGELFF
TRBV3-1/TRBV3-2	.	TRBJ2-7	.	TGTGCCAGCAGCCACCGGTGGAGGGGCGAGTCCTACGAGCAGTACTTC	CASSHRWRGESYEQYF
TRBV7-2	.	TRBJ1-6	.	TGTGCCAGCAGCTTCGCGACAGGTTCACCCCTCCACTTT	CASSFATGSPLHF
TRBV11-3	.	TRBJ2-2	.	TGTGCCAGCAGCTTATTTCGAGGGTCCGGGGAGCTGTTTTTT	CASSLFRGSGELFF
TRBV18	TRBD2	TRBJ2-1	.	TGTGCCAGCTCACCACCGATCCGGGACAAGGGACTAGGGGGTTGGTTTGAGCAGTTCTTC	CASSPPIRDKGLGGWFEQFF
TRBV30	TRBD2	TRBJ2-1	.	TGTGCCTGGAGTCTTAGCGGGAGAGGGAACTCCTACAATGAGCAGTTCTTC	CAWSLSGRGNSYNEQFF
TRBV19	TRBD2	TRBJ2-1	.	TGTGCCAGTAGTAAGTACTTAGCGGGAGGGCCCAATGAGCAGTTCTTC	CASSKYLAGGPNEQFF
TRBV18	TRBD2	TRBJ2-1	.	TGTGCCAGCTCACTGATGGGACTAGCGGGAGGTGAGCAGTTCTTC	CASSLMGLAGGEQFF
TRBV18	TRBD1	TRBJ1-1	.	TGTGCCAGCTATGAAACACAGGGGGCCCCTGAAGCTTTCTTT	CASYETQGAPEAFF
TRBV5-1	.	TRBJ2-5	.	TGCGCCAGCAGCACACCTCTCCAAGAGACCCAGTACTTC	CASSTPLQETQYF
TRBV7-2	.	TRBJ2-1	.	TGTGCCAGCAACCTCCTCGGGCAGGGGTACAATGAGCAGTTCTTC	CASNLLGQGYNEQFF
TRBV7-2	TRBD2	TRBJ2-2	.	TGTGCCAGCAGCCCTTCGACTAGCTCTACCGGGGAGCTGTTTTTT	CASSPSTSSTGELFF
TRBV5-4	TRBD2	TRBJ2-7	.	TGTGCCAGCAGCTTGGCCAAGGGGCTAGCGGGCTCCTACGAGCAGTACTTC	CASSLAKGLAGSYEQYF
TRBV15	TRBD1	TRBJ1-1	.	TGTGCCACCAGCAGATCAGGGGGCGGGGAGCTGGCTGAAGCTTTCTTT	CATSRSGGGELAEAFF
TRBV3-1/TRBV3-2	TRBD1	TRBJ2-3	.	TGTGCCAGCAGCCCCGGGACAGGGGTGAGGGATACGCAGTATTTT	CASSPGTGVRDTQYF
TRBV5-1	TRBD2	TRBJ2-3	.	TGCGCCAGCACGAGCGGGAGGAGTCCTCCCCTCAACACAGATACGCAGTATTTT	CASTSGRSPPLNTDTQYF
TRBV5-1	.	TRBJ1-2	.	TGCGCCAGCAGCTTGGCTGCGGAAGACTATGGCTACACCTTC	CASSLAAEDYGYTF
TRBV29-1	TRBD2	TRBJ2-1	.	TGCAGCGTTGAAGGTGGGACTAGCGGGTACAATGAGCAGTTCTTC	CSVEGGTSGYNEQFF
TRBV28	.	TRBJ1-4	.	TGTGCCAGCAGCTCCGGCAGGGTGGGCCTAACTAATGAAAAACTGTTTTTT	CASSSGRVGLTNEKLFF
TRBV18	.	TRBJ1-2	once	TGTGCCAGCTCACCGCAGCAGGGGAACTATGGCTACACCTTC	CASSPQQGNYGYTF
TRBV2	.	TRBJ2-5	.	TGTGCCAGCAAGAGCGTGTCCCAAGAGACCCAGTACTTC	CASKSVSQETQYF
TRBV3-1/TRBV3-2	.	TRBJ1-6	.	TGTGCCAGCAGCCATTGGGACAAGGATAATTCACCCCTCCACTTT	CASSHWDKDNSPLHF
TRBV10-3	TRBD2	TRBJ2-3	.	TGTGCCATCAGTGAGAGGCGGACTAGCGGGAGCACAGATACGCAGTATTTT	CAISERRTSGSTDTQYF
TRBV3-1/TRBV3-2	TRBD1	TRBJ1-5	.	TGTGCCAGCAGCTCCGGGACAGGGGCCAATCAGCCCCAGCATTTT	CASSSGTGANQPQHF
TRBV6-2/TRBV6-3	.	TRBJ1-1	.	TGTGCCAGCAGTTACTCGAGAGGGTCTGGGGAAAGCACTGAAGCTTTCTTT	CASSYSRGSGESTEAFF
TRBV27	TRBD1	TRBJ1-5	.	TGTGCCAGCAGTCGACAGGGTCCTCAGCCCCAGCATTTT	CASSRQGPQPQHF
TRBV29-1	.	TRBJ2-3	.	TGCAGCGTTGTCTACAGGGAGAGGACGCAGTATTTT	CSVVYRERTQYF
TRBV18	.	TRBJ1-3	.	TGTGCCAGCTCAGACCGGGACACAGGAAACACCATATATTTT	CASSDRDTGNTIYF